A selection of T cell receptor beta chains follows, all from one sample in a study of T cells in Graves' hyperthyroidism and ophthalmopathy. TCRdb processed the multiplex PCR reads anew with MiXCR; each CDR3 protein has one entry. The sample holds 600,000 to 850,000 distinct CDR3 sequences, roughly 20% seen once. Sample: blood. The receptors were gathered from a woman aged 50 to 60 with Graves' hyperthyroidism that later progressed to Graves' ophthalmopathy. CDR3s include the opening cysteine and the closing phenylalanine or tryptophan. A D gene is named only where the DNA matches it firmly. Where a row states a size, it is once, few, many or the class of an expanded clone; other rows omit it.

>few|TRBJ2-3|NA|TRBV27
TGTGCCAGCAGTCCGCAACGGGGGATGAGCACAGATACGCAGTATTTT
CASSPQRGMSTDTQYF
>many|TRBJ2-5|TRBD2|TRBV20-1
TGCAGTGCGGGGGGGGGGTACCTCCGGGAGACCCAGTACTTC
CSAGGGYLRETQYF
>few|TRBJ2-3|TRBD1|TRBV7-9
TGTGCCAGCAGCTTATGGGGACAGGGGACAGATACGCAGTATTTT
CASSLWGQGTDTQYF
>few|TRBJ2-1|NA|TRBV29-1
TGCAGCGTTGATTTATCCTACAATGAGCAGTTCTTC
CSVDLSYNEQFF
>many|TRBJ1-6|TRBD1|TRBV18
TGTGCCAGCTCGCGGGACAGTAGCTCCTATAATTCACCCCTCCACTTT
CASSRDSSSYNSPLHF
>many|TRBJ1-3|NA|TRBV20-1
TGCAGTGCCCCAGGGTTAGGAAACACCATATATTTT
CSAPGLGNTIYF
>NA|TRBJ2-3|TRBD2|TRBV20-1
TGCAGTGCTAGGGGACTAGCGGGGCTCACAGATACGCAGTATTTT
CSARGLAGLTDTQYF
>few|TRBJ2-5|NA|TRBV20-1
TGCAGTGCCCAATCGTGGGGCGGAGGAGAGACCCAGTACTTC
CSAQSWGGGETQYF
>few|TRBJ1-4|NA|TRBV4-1
TGCGCCAGCAGCCAAGTGGCCAGGGCATCTGAAAAACTGTTTTTT
CASSQVARASEKLFF
>NA|TRBJ2-2|NA|TRBV7-9
TGTGCCAGCAGTTCGTGGGGCAAATCGGGCCAGTCGAACACCGGGGAGCTGTTTTTT
CASSSWGKSGQSNTGELFF
>many|TRBJ2-1|TRBD2|TRBV7-3
TGTGCCAGCAGCTTAACGAGGGCTAGCGGGTGGGATGAGCAGTTCTTC
CASSLTRASGWDEQFF
>NA|TRBJ1-2|TRBD1|TRBV20-1
TGCAGTGCGACAGATTCCGGGACAGGGGGTTTCGGTGGCTACACCTTC
CSATDSGTGGFGGYTF
>few|TRBJ1-5|NA|TRBV6-1
TGTGCCAGCACGACCGGGCTGGCCAATCAGCCCCAGCATTTT
CASTTGLANQPQHF
>NA|TRBJ2-7|TRBD2|TRBV5-8
TGTGCCAGCAGGGGACTAGCGGTAACCCGCGGGCTCTACGAGCAGTACTTC
CASRGLAVTRGLYEQYF
>NA|TRBJ2-2|TRBD1|TRBV6-5
TGTGCCAGCAGTTACCCGGCGGACAGGGGGTCCACCGGGGAGCTGTTTTTT
CASSYPADRGSTGELFF
>many|TRBJ2-1|NA|TRBV12-3/TRBV12-4
TGTGCCAGCAGTTTAGACGGGGCGGGTTACAATGAGCAGTTCTTC
CASSLDGAGYNEQFF
>few|TRBJ2-3|TRBD2|TRBV5-5
TGTGCCAGCAGCTTGTTGGGCGGGGGTGGCACAGATACGCAGTATTTT
CASSLLGGGGTDTQYF
>NA|TRBJ1-1|NA|TRBV4-2
TGTGCCAGCAGCCAAGATCCCCGCGGCAAAGCTTTCTTT
CASSQDPRGKAFF
>many|TRBJ1-5|TRBD1|TRBV5-1
TGCGCCAGCAGCTTGGAAACAGGGGAGCGGCCCCAGCATTTT
CASSLETGERPQHF
>many|TRBJ1-1|NA|TRBV7-8
TGTGCCAGCAGCCGCACAGTCACTGAAGCTTTCTTT
CASSRTVTEAFF
>many|TRBJ2-1|TRBD1|TRBV18
TGTGCCAGCTCACCACTAAGGGACAGGAGTGGGGATGAGCAGTTCTTC
CASSPLRDRSGDEQFF
>NA|TRBJ1-3|NA|TRBV10-3
TGTGCCATCAGTGATGTAACCGCGAAGGACTCTGGAAACACCATATATTTT
CAISDVTAKDSGNTIYF
>many|TRBJ2-5|NA|TRBV20-1
TGCAGTGCTAGAGACGGCGGATTAGAGACCCAGTACTTC
CSARDGGLETQYF
>NA|TRBJ2-7|TRBD1|TRBV6-1
TGTGCCAGCAGCCGGGACAGGGGCGAGAAGTACTTC
CASSRDRGEKYF
>many|TRBJ2-3|NA|TRBV3-1
TGTGCCAGCAGCCTAGGGTCGTCTAGCACAGATACGCAGTATTTT
CASSLGSSSTDTQYF
>many|TRBJ2-7|TRBD2|TRBV10-3
TGTGCCACGGGGACTAGCGGGGGGCCCTACGAGCAGTACTTC
CATGTSGGPYEQYF
>few|TRBJ1-1|NA|TRBV10-1
TGCGCCAGCAGTGCCTCAGCGGGAGTAGAAGCTTTCTTT
CASSASAGVEAFF
>NA|TRBJ2-7|NA|TRBV7-3
TGTGCCAGCAGCTTAACGGGTTCGGAGAGCGACGAGCAGTACTTC
CASSLTGSESDEQYF
>few|TRBJ2-4|TRBD1|TRBV2
TGTGCCAGCAGCGACACGGGACAGGGGGTTTCCAAAAACATTCAGTACTTC
CASSDTGQGVSKNIQYF
>NA|TRBJ1-1|NA|TRBV12-3/TRBV12-4
TGTGCCAGCAGCACAGGGTTGGGGACTGAAGCTTTCTTT
CASSTGLGTEAFF
>many|TRBJ1-1|TRBD1|TRBV11-2
TGTGCCAGCAGCTTAGGGTGGACAGGGCCGAACACTGAAGCTTTCTTT
CASSLGWTGPNTEAFF
>NA|TRBJ1-2|NA|TRBV5-5
TGTGCCAGCAGCTTGGAATCAGGGGCCGCGCGTACCTATGGCTACACCTTC
CASSLESGAARTYGYTF
>NA|TRBJ2-1|TRBD2|TRBV19
TGTGCCACCGGGACTATGACCGGCGAGCAGTTCTTC
CATGTMTGEQFF
>many|TRBJ1-6|TRBD1|TRBV12-3/TRBV12-4
TGTGCCAGCAGTTTAACCCGGGACAGGGCGAATTCACCCCTCCACTTT
CASSLTRDRANSPLHF
>few|TRBJ1-2|NA|TRBV29-1
TGCAGCGTTGAGCGTCAAGACAGCCGCAACTATGGCTACACCTTC
CSVERQDSRNYGYTF
>NA|TRBJ1-3|NA|TRBV5-1
TGCGCCAGCAGCTTGGCTGGCAGCATCTCTGGAAACACCATATATTTT
CASSLAGSISGNTIYF
>many|TRBJ2-2|TRBD1|TRBV7-3
TGTGCCAGCAGCCCGACAGGGTTGGGCACCGGGGAGCTGTTTTTT
CASSPTGLGTGELFF
>few|TRBJ1-4|NA|TRBV6-1
TGTGCCACCGCCTCGGGAGGCCCCGTGGGTGAAAAACTGTTTTTT
CATASGGPVGEKLFF
>many|TRBJ1-2|NA|TRBV7-9
TGTGCCAGCAGCTTAATTGCAGGGGATGGCTACACCTTC
CASSLIAGDGYTF
>NA|TRBJ1-2|NA|TRBV18
TGTGCCAGCTCACCAACGGGGGCTGAGGGTAACTATGGCTACACCTTC
CASSPTGAEGNYGYTF
>many|TRBJ2-7|TRBD2|TRBV6-2/TRBV6-3
TGTGCCAGCAGTTACTCCCCTAGCGGGGGGGCCTACGAGCAGTACTTC
CASSYSPSGGAYEQYF
>NA|TRBJ2-3|NA|TRBV9
TGTGCCAGCAGCGACCCTCTTCGGGGCTTGAGTACAGATACGCAGTATTTT
CASSDPLRGLSTDTQYF
>many|TRBJ2-3|NA|TRBV3-1
TGTGCCAGCAGCCAAGCCGGGGCGCGGTCCGATACGCAGTATTTT
CASSQAGARSDTQYF
>NA|TRBJ1-2|TRBD1|TRBV3-1
TGTGCCAGCAGCCAAGAGTCGGGCAGGGGGCACTACTATGGCTACACCTTC
CASSQESGRGHYYGYTF
>few|TRBJ1-4|NA|TRBV20-1
TGCAGCGCTTACGCCCAGGGGTGGGAAAAACTGTTTTTT
CSAYAQGWEKLFF
>NA|TRBJ2-5|TRBD2|TRBV10-3
TGTGCCATCAGTGAGGGGGGGGGTCAAGAGACCCAGTACTTC
CAISEGGGQETQYF
>many|TRBJ1-1|NA|TRBV30
TGTGCCTGGAGCCGCGAGCAGGATACTGAAGCTTTCTTT
CAWSREQDTEAFF
>NA|TRBJ2-7|TRBD2|TRBV28
TGTGCCAGCACCTATGACCGGGAGGGTTACGAGCAGTACTTC
CASTYDREGYEQYF
>NA|TRBJ1-4|TRBD1|TRBV27
TGTGCCAGCAGTTTATGGTCACAGGGGAGTGAAAAACTGTTTTTT
CASSLWSQGSEKLFF
>many|TRBJ1-5|NA|TRBV12-3/TRBV12-4
TGTGCCAGCAGTATCCCGGGACCCCTCAATCAGCCCCAGCATTTT
CASSIPGPLNQPQHF
>NA|TRBJ2-1|NA|TRBV9
TGTGCCAGCAGCGTCCAGGACGGAACCCACAATGAGCAGTTCTTC
CASSVQDGTHNEQFF
>NA|TRBJ2-1|TRBD1|TRBV7-3
TGTGCCAGCAGCCCCCATAAGAGGGGGCGATACAATGAGCAGTTCTTC
CASSPHKRGRYNEQFF
>NA|TRBJ2-2|NA|TRBV29-1
TGCAGCGTTGAAGTAGTAGGGGTGAGCACCGGGGAGCTGTTTTTT
CSVEVVGVSTGELFF
>many|TRBJ1-3|NA|TRBV30
TGTGCCTGGGAATTGCAGGCTGGAAACACCATATATTTT
CAWELQAGNTIYF
>NA|TRBJ2-2|NA|TRBV6-1
TGTGCCAGCAGCCCCCCCGGGAAATCGAACACCGGGGAGCTGTTTTTT
CASSPPGKSNTGELFF
>NA|TRBJ2-2|NA|TRBV2
TGTGCCGCAAATGGTCCTCTAATCGGCACCGGGGAGCTGTTTTTT
CAANGPLIGTGELFF
>many|TRBJ2-3|NA|TRBV20-1
TGCAGTGCTAGTAGGCTGACTAGTCTCGCAGATACGCAGTATTTT
CSASRLTSLADTQYF
>few|TRBJ2-3|NA|TRBV9
TGTGCCAGCAGCCACACCCCGGGAGAACTCTTAGATACGCAGTATTTT
CASSHTPGELLDTQYF